What follows are 13 T cell receptor beta chains derived from one specimen sequenced in a study of blood T cell repertoires in COVID-19. Sequencing used immunoSEQ multiplex PCR; TCRdb keeps in-frame clones, though not all of them. The sample yields about 80,000 clones, over 75% seen once. Sequencing input: peripheral blood. These receptors originate from a human donor in a cohort sampled during active COVID-19.

V usage is TRBV27 and J usage is TRBJ2-7, with D maybe TRBD2 (6 bases). There are 19 residues in the CDR3. V was trimmed by 3 bases and J by 2 bases, leaving 26 bases between them. CDR1 MNHEY and CDR2 SMNVEV come from the germline V gene (reference sequence). The DNA of the CDR3 is TGTGCCAGCAGTTTCCGCGTTTCCGCCTCGGGAGCGGTACCCTACGAGCAGTACTTC. Translated: CASSFRVSASGAVPYEQYF.

For the CDR3, the DNA is TGTGCCAGCAGCGTGACTCCAAGCTCCTACAATGAGCAGTTCTTC. Encoded protein: CASSVTPSSYNEQFF. The chain carries TRBV5-4 and TRBJ2-1; D not resolved. Germline CDR1 is SGHNT and CDR2 is YYREEE (reference sequence). This CDR3 is built from 15 residues. V was shortened by 4 bases and J by 0 bases, with 11 bases between the two germline ends.

The chain joins TRBV5-5 to TRBJ2-1, with 14 bases lining up with TRBD2. CDR3 length: 16 amino acids. V lost 0 bases to trimming and J lost 9 bases; unmatched junction nucleotides: 5. CDR1 is SGHKS and CDR2 is YYEKEE in the germline V gene (reference sequence). CDR3 region: CASSLGLAGGLGEQFF. The CDR3 DNA is TGTGCCAGCAGCTTGGGACTAGCGGGGGGGCTGGGTGAGCAGTTCTTC.

The V and J genes are TRBV6-6 and TRBJ2-5, with TRBD2 matching over 8 bases. After removal of 0 bases from V and 0 bases from J, the junction contained 0 bases not matched to a gene. In germline, CDR1 is MNHNY, CDR2 SVGAGI (reference sequence). CDR3 length equals 15 residues. CDR3 region: CASSYSAGDQETQYF. For the CDR3, the DNA is TGTGCCAGCAGTTACTCAGCGGGGGACCAAGAGACCCAGTACTTC.

This clone is a singleton in its sample. The chain is built from TRBV6-2 or TRBV6-3 and TRBJ1-5; 8 nucleotides align to TRBD1. In germline, CDR1 is MNHEY, CDR2 SVGEGT. The trim removed 2 bases at V and 11 bases at J, leaving 8 bases unmatched. This CDR3 region has 14 residues. The CDR3 nucleotides are TGTGCCAGCAGTTACCCAAAAACAGGGGGGGCCCAGCATTTT. Translated, it gives CASSYPKTGGAQHF.

The J gene is TRBJ2-3, the V gene TRBV2; 8 bases line up with TRBD2. V trimming: 6 bases; J trimming: 0 bases; junction bases outside the gene matches: 5. Germline-derived CDR1 and CDR2 are SNHLY and FYNNEI. The CDR3 totals 15 residues. CDR3 sequence (DNA): TGTGCCAGCAGGGCTGCGGGGGGAAGCACAGATACGCAGTATTTT. Translated, it gives CASRAAGGSTDTQYF.

The chain has TRBV6-4 and TRBJ2-3; 7 bases fit TRBD1. The ends lost 5 bases at V and 1 base at J; junction bases unmatched: 6. The CDR3 loop spans 15 amino acids. From germline, CDR1 is MRHNA and CDR2 SNTAGT. The CDR3 spells CASSSTGQGTDTQYF. Written as DNA, the CDR3 is TGTGCCAGCAGTTCTACAGGACAGGGCACAGATACGCAGTATTTT.

The chain carries TRBV30 and TRBJ1-6; TRBD1 matches 7 bases. The CDR3 is 16 amino acids. The J segment lost 7 bases and the V segment lost 3 bases, leaving 12 bases of the junction unmatched. Per the germline V gene, CDR1 is GTSNPN and CDR2 is SVGIG (reference sequence). CDR3 nucleotide sequence: TGTGCCTGGAGCCCAGGGGGAGCTCGCGGGAATTCACCCCTCCACTTT. It is translated as CAWSPGGARGNSPLHF.

For the CDR3, the DNA is TGTGCCAGCACGAAAGAACCGGGACAGGGATACGAGCAGTACTTC. Its translation is CASTKEPGQGYEQYF. The J gene is TRBJ2-7, the V gene TRBV5-4; 9 nucleotides agree with TRBD1. The CDR3 is 15 residues long. V dropped 6 bases and J dropped 4; count of bases not matched to a gene: 11. Germline values: CDR1 SGHNT, CDR2 YYREEE (reference sequence).

The rearrangement uses TRBV3-1 (or the pseudogene TRBV3-2) and TRBJ2-5; tentatively, D is TRBD1 (7 bases). The CDR3 runs 17 residues. The germline V gene has CDR1 LGHDT and CDR2 YNNKEL (reference sequence). Trimming took off 3 bases at V and 5 bases at J, with 22 bases between the two ends. CDR3 region: CASSQTRPQGDWETQYF. The CDR3 nucleotides read TGTGCCAGCAGCCAGACACGACCTCAGGGGGACTGGGAGACCCAGTACTTC.

This rearrangement joins TRBV5-4 to TRBJ2-1; 10 bases match TRBD2. In germline, CDR1 is SGHNT, CDR2 YYREEE (reference sequence). The CDR3 covers 16 residues. The V and J ends lost 6 bases and 9 bases, in that order; junction bases with no gene match: 15. The CDR3 DNA follows: TGTGCCAGCATGTCCCTAGCGGGGGCGCCACGGAGTGAGCAGTTCTTC. Translation gives CASMSLAGAPRSEQFF.

The chain carries TRBV3-1 (or the pseudogene TRBV3-2) and TRBJ2-2, with TRBD2 matching over 11 bases. CDR1 is LGHDT, CDR2 YNNKEL, per germline (reference sequence). CDR3 size: 18 residues. The V segment lost 0 bases and the J segment 2 bases; nucleotides outside the gene matches: 5. The CDR3 sequence is CASSQETSGVTNTGELFF. CDR3 sequence (DNA): TGTGCCAGCAGCCAAGAGACTAGCGGGGTTACAAACACCGGGGAGCTGTTTTTT.

The chain has TRBV6-5 and TRBJ2-7; TRBD1 matches at 10 bases. CDR1 and CDR2 from the germline V gene are MNHEY and SVGAGI. Unmatched junction bases numbered 7, after V lost 0 bases and J lost 5 bases. This CDR3 comprises 16 residues. The CDR3 DNA reads as TGTGCCAGCAGTTACTCCTCCGGGACAGGGGTCCACGAGCAGTACTTC. It encodes CASSYSSGTGVHEQYF.